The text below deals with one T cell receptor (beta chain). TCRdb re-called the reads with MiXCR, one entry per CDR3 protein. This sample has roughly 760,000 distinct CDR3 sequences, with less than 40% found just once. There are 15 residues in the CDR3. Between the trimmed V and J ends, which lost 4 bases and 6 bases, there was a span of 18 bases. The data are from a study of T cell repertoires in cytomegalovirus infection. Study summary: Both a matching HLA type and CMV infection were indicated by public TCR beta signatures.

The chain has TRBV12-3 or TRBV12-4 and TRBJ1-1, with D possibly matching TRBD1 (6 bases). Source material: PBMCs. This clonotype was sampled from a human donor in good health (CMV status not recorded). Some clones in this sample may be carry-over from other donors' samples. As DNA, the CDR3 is TGTGCCAGCAGTTCCCAGGACAGTCGGGATGCTGAAGCTTTCTTT. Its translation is CASSSQDSRDAEAFF.